The 9 T cell receptor beta chains below all came from one sample that was sequenced in a study of T-cell memory formation after mild COVID-19. TCRdb ran MiXCR on the 5' RACE reads and lists one entry per CDR3 protein. This repertoire shows more than 300,000 distinct CDR3 sequences, 14% found once; its top ten account for around 20%. Sequencing was performed on PBMCs or a T cell subset sorted from them (not recorded which). These receptors were collected from a man between 18 and 35 years old who had mild COVID-19 (a few samples of this study predate the infection). Cell type and time point are not known.

This clonotype was picked up a small number of times. The chain links TRBV7-3 to TRBJ2-1, with a tentative D call TRBD1 (5 bases). The V gene lost 5 bases and the J gene lost 4 bases, with 6 bases spanning the gap. The CDR3 has 12 amino acids. Per the germline V gene, CDR1 is SGHTA and CDR2 is FQGTGA. The CDR3 region is CASSNRYNEQFF. The DNA for the CDR3 is TGTGCCAGCAGCAACAGGTACAATGAGCAGTTCTTC.

This clonotype showed up many times. V and J are TRBV2 and TRBJ2-1; D is ambiguous. The CDR3 length is 12 residues. Germline V gene sequence: CDR1 SNHLY, CDR2 FYNNEI. V was trimmed by 3 bases and J by 9 bases, leaving 9 bases between them. The chain's CDR3 is CASSESGGEQFF. The CDR3 DNA reads TGTGCCAGCAGTGAGTCGGGCGGTGAGCAGTTCTTC.

This clonotype was seen more than once but under ten times. The chain couples TRBV6-2 or TRBV6-3 to TRBJ1-5; D possibly corresponds to TRBD1 (5 bases). Trimming pared 6 bases from V and 5 bases from J, leaving 17 bases between. This CDR3 contains 15 residues. The germline gives CDR1 MNHEY, CDR2 SVGEGT. The CDR3 nucleotides read TGTGCCAGCAGAAGAGCAGGGAGGGAGGATCAGCCCCAGCATTTT. Amino acid sequence: CASRRAGREDQPQHF.

A single count supports this clonotype. The genes are TRBV5-1 and TRBJ1-2, with D possibly matching TRBD1 (5 bases). This CDR3 has 15 amino acids. V lost 2 bases to trimming and J lost 8 bases, with 19 bases between them. Germline-derived CDR1 and CDR2 are SGHRS and YFSETQ. The CDR3 DNA reads TGCGCCAGCAGCTTCCAGGGCCCCGGGTTTGAGGGCTACACCTTC. It codes for CASSFQGPGFEGYTF.

The chain uses TRBV7-2 and TRBJ1-2; D possibly corresponds to TRBD1 (6 bases). Looked up from germline, CDR1 is SGHTA and CDR2 is FQGNSA. Trimming cost V 5 bases and J 4 bases, with 17 bases left between them. This CDR3 has 15 residues. The CDR3 protein is CASSPSGSDSYGYTF. Here the CDR3 DNA reads TGTGCCAGCAGCCCCTCCGGGTCGGACAGCTATGGCTACACCTTC.

V usage is TRBV6-1 and J usage is TRBJ1-1; the D is unclear. This CDR3 has 14 residues. The V gene lost 5 bases and the J gene lost 2 bases, with 12 bases spanning the gap. Germline loops: CDR1 MNHNS, CDR2 SASEGT. In DNA, the CDR3 is TGTGCCAGCAGTAGCGGGAACCCTAACACTGAAGCTTTCTTT. This translates into CASSSGNPNTEAFF.

This clonotype showed up just a few times. The chain employs TRBV4-3 and TRBJ2-4; 9 nucleotides line up with TRBD1. V was clipped by 3 bases and J by 0 bases; unmatched bases: 3. This CDR3 is 16 amino acids long. The V gene's germline CDR1 is LGHNA and CDR2 YSLEER. For the CDR3, the DNA is TGCGCCAGCAGCCAGGGACAGGGATTAGCCAAAAACATTCAGTACTTC. It translates to CASSQGQGLAKNIQYF.

A few counts support this clonotype. The chain carries TRBV28 and TRBJ1-6; D is unresolved. This CDR3 region has 15 residues. Per germline, CDR1 MDHEN and CDR2 SYDVKM. Trimming removed 8 bases from V and 0 bases from J, with 11 bases in between. The DNA for the CDR3 is TGTGCCAGCGTGGTAGGCAGCTCCTATAATTCACCCCTCCACTTT. Residues: CASVVGSSYNSPLHF.

This clonotype was counted only a few times. This chain connects TRBV12-3 or TRBV12-4 to TRBJ2-2, with a weak D call TRBD1 (6 bases). V dropped 8 bases and J dropped 7 bases, with 20 bases sitting between them. The CDR3 has 15 residues. The CDR3 DNA is TGTGCCAGCTCCCTGGGGGCACTCTTGGACGGGGAGCTGTTTTTT. Protein product: CASSLGALLDGELFF.